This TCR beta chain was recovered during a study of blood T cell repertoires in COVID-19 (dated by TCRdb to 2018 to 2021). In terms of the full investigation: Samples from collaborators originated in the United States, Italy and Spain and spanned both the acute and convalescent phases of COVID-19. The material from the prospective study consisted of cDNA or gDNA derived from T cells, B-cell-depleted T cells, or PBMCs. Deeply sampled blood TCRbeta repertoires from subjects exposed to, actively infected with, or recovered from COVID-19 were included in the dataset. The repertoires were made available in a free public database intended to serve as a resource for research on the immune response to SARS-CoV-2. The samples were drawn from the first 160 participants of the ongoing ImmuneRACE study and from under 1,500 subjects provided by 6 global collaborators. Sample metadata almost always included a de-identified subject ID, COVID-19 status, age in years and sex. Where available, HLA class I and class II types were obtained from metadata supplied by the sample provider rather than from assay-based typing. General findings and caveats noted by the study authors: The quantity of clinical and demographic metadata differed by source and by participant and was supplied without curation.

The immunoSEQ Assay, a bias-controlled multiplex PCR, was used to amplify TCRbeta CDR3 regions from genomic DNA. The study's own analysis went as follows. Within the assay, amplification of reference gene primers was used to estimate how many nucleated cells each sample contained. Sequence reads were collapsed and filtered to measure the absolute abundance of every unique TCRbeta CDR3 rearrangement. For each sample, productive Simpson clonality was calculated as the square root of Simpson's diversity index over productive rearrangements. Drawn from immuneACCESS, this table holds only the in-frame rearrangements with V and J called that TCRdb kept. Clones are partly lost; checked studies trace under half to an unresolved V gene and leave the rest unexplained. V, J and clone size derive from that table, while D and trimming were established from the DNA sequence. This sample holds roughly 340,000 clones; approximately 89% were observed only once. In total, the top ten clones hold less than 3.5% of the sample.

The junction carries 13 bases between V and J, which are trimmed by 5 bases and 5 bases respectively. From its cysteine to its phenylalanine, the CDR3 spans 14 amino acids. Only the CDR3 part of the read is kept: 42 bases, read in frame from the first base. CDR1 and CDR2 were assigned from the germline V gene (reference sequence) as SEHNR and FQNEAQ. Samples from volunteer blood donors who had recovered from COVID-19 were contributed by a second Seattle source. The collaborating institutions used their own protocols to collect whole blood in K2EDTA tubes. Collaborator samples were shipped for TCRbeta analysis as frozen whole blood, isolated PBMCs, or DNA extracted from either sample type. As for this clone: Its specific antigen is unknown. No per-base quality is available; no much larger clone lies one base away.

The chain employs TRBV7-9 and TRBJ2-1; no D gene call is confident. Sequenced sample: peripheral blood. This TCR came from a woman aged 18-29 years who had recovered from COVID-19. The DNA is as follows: TGTGCCAGCAGCCCCCTGGCGGCTAACAATGAGCAGTTCTTC. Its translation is CASSPLAANNEQFF.